This TCR beta chain was sequenced during a study of identical twins. The study, taken as a whole, reports: Part of the zero-insertion signal could reflect confounding by invariant MAIT and iNKT cells. Cross-sectional statistics, not tracking of the same donors, supported the conclusions.

This clonotype was counted many times. Its cognate antigen is unknown. cDNA molecules carried unique molecular identifiers, and template switching added a universal primer site. MiXCR was run by TCRdb on the 5' RACE reads, yielding one entry per CDR3 protein. There are 120,000 to 150,000 distinct CDR3 sequences in the sample; 3% to 4.5% occur only once, and 8.1% lies in the top ten. Every one of the donors was a healthy Caucasian. The germline V gene has CDR1 MNHEY and CDR2 SMNVEV (reference sequence). Trimming at V came to 5 bases and at J to 5 bases, leaving 9 bases not matched to a gene. CDR3 length equals 14 residues.

The specimen was memory T cells sorted from blood. The sequence derives from a man aged 18 to 30 in good health. The chain combines TRBV27 with TRBJ2-7; 7 bases fit TRBD2. The CDR3 is CASSPGLVSNEQYV. In nucleotides, the CDR3 is TGTGCCAGCAGTCCTGGACTAGTTAGCAACGAGCAGTACGTC.